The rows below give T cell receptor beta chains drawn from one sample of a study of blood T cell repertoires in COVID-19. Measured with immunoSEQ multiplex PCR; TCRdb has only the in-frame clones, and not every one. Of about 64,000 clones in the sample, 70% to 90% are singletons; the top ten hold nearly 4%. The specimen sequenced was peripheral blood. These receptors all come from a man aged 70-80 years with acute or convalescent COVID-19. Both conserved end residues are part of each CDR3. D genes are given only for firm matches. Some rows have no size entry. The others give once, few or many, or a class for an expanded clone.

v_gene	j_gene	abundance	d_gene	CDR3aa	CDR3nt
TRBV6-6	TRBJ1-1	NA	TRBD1	CASSYSKQGSGTEAFF	TGTGCCAGCAGTTACTCCAAACAGGGGTCGGGCACTGAAGCTTTCTTT
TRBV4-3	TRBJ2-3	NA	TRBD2	CASSQRLAGGRADTQYF	TGCGCCAGCAGCCAAAGACTAGCGGGGGGCCGGGCAGATACGCAGTATTTT
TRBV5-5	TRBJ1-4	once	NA	CASSRLTSNEKLFF	TGTGCCAGCAGCCGACTGACGAGTAATGAAAAACTGTTTTTT
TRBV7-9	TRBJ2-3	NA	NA	CASSRPPIQGKLTDTQYF	TGTGCCAGCAGCCGCCCCCCGATCCAGGGAAAGTTGACAGATACGCAGTATTTT
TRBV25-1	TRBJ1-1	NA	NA	CASSAPKGLLVTEAFF	TGTGCCAGCAGTGCCCCCAAGGGACTCCTGGTCACTGAAGCTTTCTTT
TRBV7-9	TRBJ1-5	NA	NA	CASSFTGINQPQHF	TGTGCCAGCAGCTTTACAGGGATCAATCAGCCCCAGCATTTT
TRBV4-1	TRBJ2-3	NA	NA	CASSQVDTGPDTQYF	TGCGCCAGCAGCCAAGTAGACACCGGCCCAGATACGCAGTATTTT
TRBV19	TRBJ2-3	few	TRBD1	CASSDRGRADTQYF	TGTGCCAGTAGCGACAGGGGCCGGGCAGATACGCAGTATTTT
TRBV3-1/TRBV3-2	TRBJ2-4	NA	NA	CASSLGVGKNIQYF	TGTGCCAGCAGTCTAGGGGTTGGCAAAAACATTCAGTACTTC
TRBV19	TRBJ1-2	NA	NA	CASSINLDRSGYGYTF	TGTGCCAGTAGTATCAACCTCGACAGGTCAGGCTATGGCTACACCTTC
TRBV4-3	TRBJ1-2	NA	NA	CASSQERDTYGYTF	TGCGCCAGCAGCCAAGAACGGGACACCTATGGCTACACCTTC
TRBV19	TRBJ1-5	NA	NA	CASSIWAGSNQPQHF	TGTGCCAGTAGTATATGGGCGGGAAGCAATCAGCCCCAGCATTTT
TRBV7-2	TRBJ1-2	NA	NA	CASSLGSGRGNYGYTF	TGTGCCAGCAGCTTGGGCTCGGGGCGGGGTAACTATGGCTACACCTTC
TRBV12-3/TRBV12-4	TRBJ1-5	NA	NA	CASSWGGQPQHF	TGTGCCAGCAGCTGGGGGGGTCAGCCCCAGCATTTT
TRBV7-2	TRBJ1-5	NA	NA	CASSFGEAQPQHF	TGTGCCAGCAGCTTCGGCGAGGCGCAGCCCCAGCATTTT
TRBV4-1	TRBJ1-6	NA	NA	CASSHGAPRALNSPLHF	TGCGCCAGCAGCCATGGTGCTCCGCGGGCCCTTAATTCACCCCTCCACTTT
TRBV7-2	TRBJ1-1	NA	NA	CASSLGASNTEAFF	TGTGCCAGCAGCTTAGGAGCTTCGAACACTGAAGCTTTCTTT
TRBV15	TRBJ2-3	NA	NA	CATSSLYTDTQYF	TGTGCCACCAGCAGTCTATACACAGATACGCAGTATTTT
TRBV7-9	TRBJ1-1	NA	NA	CASSLTGSMNTEAFF	TGTGCCAGCAGCTTAACAGGGTCCATGAACACTGAAGCTTTCTTT
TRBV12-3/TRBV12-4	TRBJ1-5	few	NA	CASSLKGQPQHF	TGTGCCAGCAGTTTAAAGGGGCAGCCCCAGCATTTT
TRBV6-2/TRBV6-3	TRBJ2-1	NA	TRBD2	CASSSRTSAAYNEQFF	TGTGCCAGCAGTAGCCGAACTAGCGCTGCCTACAATGAGCAGTTCTTC
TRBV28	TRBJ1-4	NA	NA	CASSFSTGMKEKLFF	TGTGCCAGCAGTTTTTCTACAGGGATGAAGGAAAAACTGTTTTTT
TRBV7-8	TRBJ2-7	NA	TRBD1	CASSQSRDSKYF	TGTGCCAGCAGCCAAAGCCGGGACAGCAAGTACTTC
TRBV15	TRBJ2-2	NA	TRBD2	CATSSLIGLELTGELFF	TGTGCCACCAGCAGCCTAATCGGACTAGAGTTGACCGGGGAGCTGTTTTTT
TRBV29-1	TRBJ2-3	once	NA	CSALGQTTDTQYF	TGCAGCGCCCTCGGACAGACCACAGATACGCAGTATTTT
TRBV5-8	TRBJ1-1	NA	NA	CASTNHRGANTEAFF	TGTGCCAGCACCAACCACCGGGGGGCGAACACTGAAGCTTTCTTT
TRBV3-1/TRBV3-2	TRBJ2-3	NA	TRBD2	CASSQGHSGIADTQYF	TGTGCCAGCAGCCAAGGACATAGCGGGATAGCAGATACGCAGTATTTT
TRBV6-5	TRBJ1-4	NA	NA	CASRWGGDNEKLFF	TGTGCCAGCAGGTGGGGGGGAGATAATGAAAAACTGTTTTTT
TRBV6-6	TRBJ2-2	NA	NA	CASSYSGGGNTGELFF	TGTGCCAGCAGTTACTCCGGTGGAGGAAACACCGGGGAGCTGTTTTTT
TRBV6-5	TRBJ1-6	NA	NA	CASSIQGSNYSPLHF	TGTGCCAGCAGCATACAGGGCAGTAACTATTCACCCCTCCACTTT
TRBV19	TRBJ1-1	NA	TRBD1	CASSIDLTGDTEAFF	TGTGCCAGTAGTATAGACCTGACAGGGGACACTGAAGCTTTCTTT
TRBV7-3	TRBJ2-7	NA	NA	CASSLGPGYEQYF	TGTGCCAGCAGCTTAGGCCCGGGGTACGAGCAGTACTTC
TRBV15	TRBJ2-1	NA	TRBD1	CATSSSGGLPQNEQFF	TGTGCCACCAGCAGTTCAGGGGGATTGCCACAGAATGAGCAGTTCTTC
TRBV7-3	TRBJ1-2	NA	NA	CASSLRPAKLDGYTF	TGTGCCAGCAGCTTAAGGCCAGCGAAACTAGATGGCTACACCTTC
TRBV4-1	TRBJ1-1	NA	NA	CASSRREGTGEAFF	TGCGCCAGCAGCCGTCGGGAGGGGACTGGGGAAGCTTTCTTT
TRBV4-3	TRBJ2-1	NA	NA	CASSLTTEAGKFF	TGCGCCAGCAGCCTCACGACCGAAGCAGGAAAGTTCTTC
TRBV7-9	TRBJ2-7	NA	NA	CASTSDGGAYEQYF	TGTGCCAGCACCTCGGACGGAGGGGCCTACGAGCAGTACTTC
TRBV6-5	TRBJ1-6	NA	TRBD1	CASSYGQGNSPLHF	TGTGCCAGCAGTTACGGACAGGGAAATTCACCCCTCCACTTT
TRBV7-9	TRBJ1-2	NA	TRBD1	CASSLGTGDGYTF	TGTGCCAGCAGCTTAGGAACAGGGGACGGCTACACCTTC
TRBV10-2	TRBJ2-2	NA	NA	CASRRQENTGELFF	TGCGCCAGCAGACGACAGGAGAACACCGGGGAGCTGTTTTTT
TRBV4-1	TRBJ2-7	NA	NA	CASSQIHLSRRSYEQYF	TGCGCCAGCAGCCAGATCCACTTGAGCAGGCGCTCCTACGAGCAGTACTTC
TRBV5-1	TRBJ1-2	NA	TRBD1	CASSPGTGFGYTF	TGCGCCAGCAGCCCCGGGACAGGGTTTGGCTACACCTTC
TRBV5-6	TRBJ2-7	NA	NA	CASSVWLASGEQYF	TGTGCCAGCAGCGTATGGCTAGCAAGTGGCGAGCAGTACTTC
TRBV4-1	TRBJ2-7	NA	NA	CASSQVTGVRNEQYF	TGCGCCAGCAGCCAAGTAACGGGGGTGAGAAACGAGCAGTACTTC
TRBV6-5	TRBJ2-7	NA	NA	CASKKGTYGSYEQYF	TGTGCCAGCAAGAAGGGGACATATGGGTCCTACGAGCAGTACTTC
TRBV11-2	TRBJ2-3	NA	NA	CASSLNMDTQYF	TGTGCCAGCAGCTTAAACATGGATACGCAGTATTTT
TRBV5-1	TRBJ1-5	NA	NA	CASSLAQFSSNQPQHF	TGCGCCAGCAGCTTGGCCCAATTCAGTAGCAATCAGCCCCAGCATTTT
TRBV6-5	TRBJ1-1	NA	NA	CASSYSTAYQDTEAFF	TGTGCCAGCAGTTACTCGACAGCCTACCAGGACACTGAAGCTTTCTTT
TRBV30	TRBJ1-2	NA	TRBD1	CAWAPQGYGYTF	TGTGCCTGGGCCCCACAGGGGTATGGCTACACCTTC
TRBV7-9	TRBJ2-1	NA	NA	CASSPSGQFYNEQFF	TGTGCCAGCAGCCCAAGTGGACAGTTCTACAATGAGCAGTTCTTC
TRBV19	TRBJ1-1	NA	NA	CASSHAGINTEAFF	TGTGCCAGTAGTCATGCCGGGATCAACACTGAAGCTTTCTTT
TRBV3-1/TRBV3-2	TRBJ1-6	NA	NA	CASSHRGGDSPLHF	TGTGCCAGCAGCCACCGCGGGGGAGATTCACCCCTCCACTTT
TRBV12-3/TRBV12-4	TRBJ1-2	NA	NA	CASSYRGLYGYTF	TGTGCCAGCAGTTATCGGGGACTCTATGGCTACACCTTC
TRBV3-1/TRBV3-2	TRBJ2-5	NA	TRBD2	CASSRHSGPGGGRETQYF	TGTGCCAGCAGCCGACATTCAGGACCGGGAGGCGGTCGAGAGACCCAGTACTTC